The 32 T cell receptor beta chains below come from one sample, sequenced in a study of shared clonotypes between healthy human individuals. Assay: immunoSEQ multiplex PCR; the TCRdb copy retains only in-frame clones and omits some. The data contain hundreds of thousands of clones, roughly 78% of them singletons. What was sequenced was memory CD4+ T cells sorted from blood. Stated subset: CD45RA-negative fraction. The receptors were gathered from a woman in her twenties or thirties in good health.

In its sample, this clone was seen a few times. The rearrangement uses TRBV28 and TRBJ2-5; D might be TRBD1 or TRBD2, each matching 6 bases. From germline, CDR1 is MDHEN and CDR2 SYDVKM. The CDR3 consists of 17 residues. V lost 4 bases, J lost 0 bases, and 18 bases lay in between. The CDR3 DNA reads TGTGCCAGCAGTTCCCACCCGAGGGGGGCGTACCAAGAGACCCAGTACTTC. It specifies CASSSHPRGAYQETQYF.

This chain connects TRBV2 to TRBJ2-3; D possibly corresponds to TRBD2 (6 bases). There are 15 residues in the CDR3. Germline assignment: CDR1 SNHLY and CDR2 FYNNEI. V was trimmed by 7 bases and J by 0 bases, leaving 14 bases between them. CDR3 DNA sequence: TGTGCCAGCAAAGGACTATTTTCTAGCACAGATACGCAGTATTTT. Its translation: CASKGLFSSTDTQYF.

The chain carries TRBV7-9 and TRBJ2-3, with D uncertain. Trimming stripped 2 bases from V and 8 bases from J, with 11 bases between. Germline-derived CDR1 and CDR2 are SEHNR and FQNEAQ (reference sequence). The CDR3 covers 13 residues. The CDR3 protein is CASSLPGTGTQYF. CDR3 sequence (DNA): TGTGCCAGCAGCTTACCGGGCACGGGTACGCAGTATTTT.

The J gene is TRBJ1-4, the V gene TRBV28, with D maybe TRBD1 (5 bases). The V end was cut by 6 bases, the J end by 8 bases, with 16 bases between. CDR1 and CDR2 from the germline V gene are MDHEN and SYDVKM. CDR3 length: 14 residues. The CDR3 protein is CASRTGGPREKLFF. Written as DNA, the CDR3 is TGTGCCAGCAGAACCGGGGGACCCCGAGAAAAACTGTTTTTT.

This clone was observed a few times. The rearrangement links TRBV9 to TRBJ1-2; TRBD1 might be the D (5 bases). This CDR3 is 15 amino acids long. V gave up 3 bases and J gave up 7 bases, with 19 bases separating them. Per the germline V gene, CDR1 is SGDLS and CDR2 is YYNGEE. The CDR3 DNA reads as TGTGCCAGCAGCGCCGGATGGGGTGGGGCTTCTGGCTACACCTTC. Encoded protein: CASSAGWGGASGYTF.

The chain combines TRBV28 with TRBJ2-7, with D maybe TRBD1 (6 bases). This CDR3 spans 13 amino acids. V lost 6 bases and J 3 bases, leaving 12 bases between the germline ends. Germline CDR1 MDHEN, CDR2 SYDVKM. The CDR3 DNA follows: TGTGCCAGCAGAGGGGGTAATAACTACGAGCAGTACTTC. It yields the protein CASRGGNNYEQYF.

The chain has TRBV7-2 and TRBJ1-2, with 9 positions matching TRBD1. This CDR3 is 15 amino acids long. Germline CDR1 and CDR2: SGHTA and FQGNSA. The junction had 8 bases not matched to a gene; V was cut back by 1 base and J by 8 bases. The CDR3: CASSLEGQGSFGYTF. CDR3 in DNA: TGTGCCAGCAGCTTAGAGGGACAGGGTTCGTTCGGCTACACCTTC.

This chain links TRBV7-9 with TRBJ2-1, with 7 nucleotides matching TRBD2. Trimming cost V 5 bases and J 1 base; bases outside gene matches: 11. Germline lookup yields CDR1 SEHNR and CDR2 FQNEAQ (reference sequence). This CDR3 spans 17 amino acids. The CDR3 DNA reads as TGTGCCAGCAGCACCCGGATAGCGGGCTCTTCCTACAATGAGCAGTTCTTC. Residues: CASSTRIAGSSYNEQFF.

The rearrangement joins TRBV9 to TRBJ2-1, with 8 bases lining up with TRBD2. The junction had 6 bases not matched to a gene; V was cut back by 4 bases and J by 6 bases. There are 14 residues in the CDR3. Germline V CDR1 and CDR2: SGDLS, YYNGEE. This CDR3 reads CASSKREFGNEQFF. For the CDR3, the DNA is TGTGCCAGCAGCAAGCGGGAGTTTGGCAATGAGCAGTTCTTC.

The genes are TRBV11-2 and TRBJ2-7; 8 positions match TRBD2. This CDR3 spans 14 amino acids. Germline V gene data show CDR1 as SGHAT and CDR2 as FQNNGV. V shed 2 bases, J shed 3 bases, and the junction held 3 bases outside the gene matches. The CDR3 here is CASSLNLAGYEQYF. CDR3 nucleotide sequence: TGTGCCAGCAGCTTAAATCTAGCGGGCTACGAGCAGTACTTC.

This chain links TRBV5-1 with TRBJ1-5, with D perhaps TRBD1 (6 bases). The CDR3 extends over 15 amino acids. Trimming removed 4 bases from V and 0 bases from J, with 11 bases in between. CDR1 is SGHRS and CDR2 is YFSETQ in the germline V gene. The CDR3 DNA sequence: TGCGCCAGCAGCCAAGGGGGTTATAGCAATCAGCCCCAGCATTTT. Encoded protein: CASSQGGYSNQPQHF. Complete variable domain (other parts from reference TRBV5-1 and TRBJ1-5): KAGVTQTPRYLIKTRGQQVTLSCSPISGHRSVSWYQQTPGQGLQFLFEYFSETQRNKGNFPGRFSGRQFSNSRSEMNVSTLELGDSALYLCASSQGGYSNQPQHFGDGTRLSIL.

The V call is TRBV7-6, the J call TRBJ2-3; D is unclear. Trimming left V 1 base short and J 10 bases short, with 12 bases between. CDR3 length: 13 amino acids. Looked up from germline, CDR1 is SGHVS and CDR2 is FNYEAQ. The CDR3 loop is CASSLGLTHPQYF. For the CDR3, the DNA is TGTGCCAGCAGCTTAGGTCTAACTCATCCGCAGTATTTT.

As to this clone: The sample holds other DNA sequences that translate to the same CDR3. The chain joins TRBV15 to TRBJ2-5; D ambiguous. V gave up 1 base and J gave up 0 bases, with 9 bases separating them. Germline values: CDR1 LNHNV, CDR2 YYDKDF (reference sequence). The CDR3 totals 15 residues. The CDR3 spells CATSRATGYQETQYF. The CDR3 region has the DNA TGTGCCACCAGCAGAGCTACTGGGTACCAAGAGACCCAGTACTTC.

This clone has a handful of counts. The gene calls are TRBV4-2 and TRBJ1-2; weak D call: TRBD1 (6 bases). This CDR3 is built from 16 residues. Germline CDR1 is LGHNA and CDR2 is YNFKEQ. Trimming took off 4 bases at V and 4 bases at J, with 19 bases between the two ends. CDR3 DNA: TGTGCCAGCAGCCTCCTGGGAAGGGGGGGGACCTATGGCTACACCTTC. Protein: CASSLLGRGGTYGYTF.

The genes are TRBV27 and TRBJ2-3; 9 nucleotides line up with TRBD2. This CDR3 spans 21 amino acids. Germline V gives CDR1 MNHEY, CDR2 SMNVEV (reference sequence). Trimming at V came to 4 bases and at J to 5 bases, leaving 25 bases not matched to a gene. CDR3 sequence (DNA): TGTGCCAGCAGTTCCATTTTATCCCCCCCGAATAGCGGGAGTGGCGGAGATACGCAGTATTTT. Translated: CASSSILSPPNSGSGGDTQYF.

The sample holds a few counts of this clone. This chain joins TRBV7-9 and TRBJ1-1; D is unresolved. CDR1 and CDR2 (germline): SEHNR, FQNEAQ (reference sequence). V shed 4 bases and J shed 6 bases, with 6 bases lying between them. This CDR3 has 11 residues. The CDR3 DNA is TGTGCCAGCAGCTCGACTCCTGAAGCTTTCTTT. Protein product: CASSSTPEAFF.

Ten or more counts support this clone. This sequence joins TRBV7-2 and TRBJ2-2; 11 nucleotides agree with TRBD2. The J segment lost 0 bases and the V segment lost 9 bases, leaving 6 bases of the junction unmatched. The CDR3 contains 16 residues. From germline, CDR1 is SGHTA and CDR2 FQGNSA. The CDR3 sequence: CASPASGGTNTGELFF. The CDR3 DNA sequence: TGTGCCAGTCCAGCTAGCGGGGGGACGAACACCGGGGAGCTGTTTTTT.

The gene calls are TRBV18 and TRBJ2-5; D ambiguous. V was cut by 1 base and J by 0 bases, with 3 bases left in between. The CDR3 is 13 residues long. CDR1 and CDR2 (germline): KGHSH, LQKENI. CDR3 sequence reads: CASSPQDQETQYF. The CDR3 DNA follows: TGTGCCAGCTCACCACAGGACCAAGAGACCCAGTACTTC.

Details on this clone: The sample contains more than one DNA sequence encoding this CDR3. The J gene is TRBJ1-1, the V gene TRBV5-1, with a weak D call TRBD1 (5 bases). Trimming stripped 0 bases from V and 5 bases from J, with 11 bases between. Germline CDR1 is SGHRS and CDR2 is YFSETQ. The CDR3 length is 14 residues. CDR3 loop: CASSLDGGGTEAFF. The CDR3 DNA sequence: TGCGCCAGCAGCTTGGATGGGGGAGGGACTGAAGCTTTCTTT.

This chain connects TRBV2 to TRBJ2-7; D call uncertain. Between the trimmed V and J ends, which lost 6 bases and 6 bases, there was a span of 12 bases. The CDR3 sequence is 12 residues long. Looked up from germline, CDR1 is SNHLY and CDR2 is FYNNEI. The CDR3: CASRISSGEQYF. Written as DNA, the CDR3 is TGTGCCAGCAGAATCTCCTCCGGCGAGCAGTACTTC.

This clone was observed at least ten times. At the DNA level, this CDR3 is encoded by other sequences in the same sample as well. V and J are TRBV28 and TRBJ2-7, with a tentative D call TRBD1 (6 bases). The V end lost 3 bases, the J end lost 2 bases, and 11 bases lay between the germline ends. The CDR3 sequence is 14 residues long. Germline V gives CDR1 MDHEN, CDR2 SYDVKM. CDR3: CASSFLQGPYEQYF. CDR3 nucleotide sequence: TGTGCCAGCAGTTTTCTACAGGGCCCCTACGAGCAGTACTTC.

The chain combines TRBV11-3 with TRBJ2-2, with D possibly matching TRBD1 (6 bases). The CDR3 length is 15 residues. Germline CDR1 and CDR2: SGHNT and YENEEA. Trimming stripped 3 bases from V and 3 bases from J, with 11 bases between. CDR3 region: CASSLVGGHTGELFF. The CDR3 nucleotides are TGTGCCAGCAGCTTGGTAGGGGGACACACCGGGGAGCTGTTTTTT.

This clone was seen just once. This chain joins TRBV18 and TRBJ2-1; 8 bases match TRBD2. After removal of 5 bases from V and 0 bases from J, the junction contained 9 bases not matched to a gene. Germline assignment: CDR1 KGHSH and CDR2 LQKENI. This CDR3 has 17 residues. The DNA of the CDR3 is TGTGCCAGCTCAACGGGGGGGGATATTAGCTCCTACAATGAGCAGTTCTTC. Residues: CASSTGGDISSYNEQFF.

The chain is built from TRBV27 and TRBJ1-1; D is unresolved. Germline CDR1 MNHEY, CDR2 SMNVEV (reference sequence). Trimming left V 7 bases short and J 2 bases short, with 14 bases between. The CDR3 length is 14 residues. CDR3: CASTRIPGNTEAFF. The CDR3 nucleotides are TGTGCCAGCACAAGAATCCCAGGAAACACTGAAGCTTTCTTT.

The gene calls are TRBV28 and TRBJ1-4; 7 nucleotides agree with TRBD1. Trimming removed 3 bases from V and 4 bases from J; junction bases left unmatched: 5. The CDR3 runs 15 residues. The germline gives CDR1 MDHEN, CDR2 SYDVKM. CDR3 DNA: TGTGCCAGCAGTTTCCAATCAGGGGGTAATGAAAAACTGTTTTTT. This translates into CASSFQSGGNEKLFF.

V is TRBV6-4 and J is TRBJ1-2, with 10 bases identical to TRBD1. J lost 7 bases, V lost 6 bases, and 8 bases had no gene match. The CDR3 length is 14 residues. Germline lookup yields CDR1 MRHNA and CDR2 SNTAGT. Written as DNA, the CDR3 is TGTGCCAGCAGACAAGACAGGGGGCCGGGTGGCTACACCTTC. It yields the protein CASRQDRGPGGYTF.

This clone was observed a single time. The genes are TRBV30 and TRBJ1-4; D remains ambiguous. The CDR3 is 13 amino acids. V lost 0 bases and J lost 7, with 9 bases in between. Germline CDR1 is GTSNPN and CDR2 is SVGIG (reference sequence). The CDR3 region has the DNA TGTGCCTGGAGTGTGGGGTTTGGTGAAAAACTGTTTTTT. Its protein is CAWSVGFGEKLFF.

This clone was counted a single time. The V and J genes are TRBV28 and TRBJ2-7; D uncertain. Trimming removed 10 bases from V and 3 bases from J, with 19 bases in between. Germline values: CDR1 MDHEN, CDR2 SYDVKM. The CDR3 has 14 residues. Here the CDR3 reads CATMVGVAIYEQYF. The CDR3 DNA follows: TGTGCCACCATGGTTGGGGTGGCTATCTACGAGCAGTACTTC. Drawing the rest from reference TRBV28 and TRBJ2-7, the complete variable domain is DVKVTQSSRYLVKRTGEKVFLECVQDMDHENMFWYRQDPGLGLRLIYFSYDVKMKEKGDIPEGYSVSREKKERFSLILESASTNQTSMYLCATMVGVAIYEQYFGPGTRLTVT.

The rearrangement uses TRBV4-1 and TRBJ1-3; 9 bases map to TRBD1. Germline CDR1 reads MGHRA; CDR2 reads YSYEKL. The CDR3 contains 16 residues. After removal of 5 bases from V and 7 bases from J, the junction contained 12 bases not matched to a gene. The CDR3: CASSNPSRDRVNTIYF. CDR3 bases: TGCGCCAGCAGCAACCCCTCCCGGGACAGGGTTAACACCATATATTTT.

The chain is built from TRBV5-1 and TRBJ2-7; 9 positions agree with TRBD1. With 4 bases clipped from V and 1 base from J, the junction kept 6 bases outside the gene matches. This CDR3 region has 15 residues. Germline CDR1 and CDR2: SGHRS and YFSETQ. CDR3 loop: CASSTGQGLSYEQYF. CDR3 sequence (DNA): TGCGCCAGCAGCACCGGACAGGGGTTGTCCTACGAGCAGTACTTC.

V gene TRBV19 combines with J gene TRBJ2-1; 8 positions match TRBD2. V dropped 2 bases and J dropped 6; count of bases not matched to a gene: 3. This CDR3 has 14 residues. The V gene's germline CDR1 is LNHDA and CDR2 SQIVND (reference sequence). The CDR3 is CASSITGGVNEQFF. As DNA, the CDR3 is TGTGCCAGTAGTATAACGGGAGGGGTCAATGAGCAGTTCTTC.

The chain employs TRBV12-5 and TRBJ2-1, with 7 nucleotides matching TRBD2. The CDR3 is made up of 16 amino acids. Germline assignment: CDR1 LGHNT and CDR2 FRNRAP. V gave up 0 bases and J gave up 6 bases; unmatched junction bases: 8. In nucleotides, the CDR3 is TGTGCTAGTGGTTTGGTACTATCGGGAGGAGCCAATGAGCAGTTCTTC. It encodes CASGLVLSGGANEQFF.